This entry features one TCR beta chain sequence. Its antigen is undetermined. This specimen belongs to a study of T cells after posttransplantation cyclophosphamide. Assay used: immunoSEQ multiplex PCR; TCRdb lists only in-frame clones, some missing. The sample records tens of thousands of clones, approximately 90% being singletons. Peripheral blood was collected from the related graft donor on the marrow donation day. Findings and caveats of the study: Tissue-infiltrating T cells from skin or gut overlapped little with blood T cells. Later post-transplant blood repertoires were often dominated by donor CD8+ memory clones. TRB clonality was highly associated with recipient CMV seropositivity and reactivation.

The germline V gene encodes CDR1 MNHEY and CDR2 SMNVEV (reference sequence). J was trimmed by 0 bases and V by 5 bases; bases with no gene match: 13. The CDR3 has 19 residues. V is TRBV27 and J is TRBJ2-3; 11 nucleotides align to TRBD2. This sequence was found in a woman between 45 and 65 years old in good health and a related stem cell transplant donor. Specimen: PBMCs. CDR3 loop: CASSLIGTSGSTSTDTQYF. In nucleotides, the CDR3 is TGTGCCAGCAGTCTCATTGGGACTAGCGGAAGCACTAGCACAGATACGCAGTATTTT.